This T cell receptor beta chain was sequenced in a study of breast tumors, draining lymph nodes, adjacent tissues. Overall study findings and caveats: Tumor repertoires ranked between lymph nodes and nontumor tissue in diversity, with V and J gene preferences. Luminal-like breast cancer showed significantly higher tumor–nontumor repertoire similarity than basal-like. That most tumor T cells come from lymph nodes remained unproven.

The CDR3 extends over 14 amino acids. CDR1 is SQVTM and CDR2 is ANQGSEA in the germline V gene. After removal of 5 bases from V and 7 bases from J, the junction contained 13 bases not matched to a gene. TCRdb ran MiXCR on the multiplex PCR reads and lists one entry per CDR3 protein. The sample lists some 66,000 distinct CDR3 sequences, around 60% occurring once. This clonotype was observed a single time. The antigen is undetermined. The source is a female donor with breast cancer. Some clones in this sample may be carry-over from other donors' samples. V gene TRBV29-1 combines with J gene TRBJ2-7; 8 bases are a match to TRBD1. Sequenced input: breast tumor tissue. CDR3 in DNA: TGCAGCGTTAGTGTTGGGGACAGGATACTTGAGCAGTACTTC. This sequence encodes CSVSVGDRILEQYF.